These 22 T cell receptor beta chains came from one sample sequenced in a study of vaccination effects on CD4 cells after COVID-19. Some clones are missing from TCRdb's copy, which holds only in-frame ones; the method was immunoSEQ multiplex PCR. Of around 45,000 clones in the sample, about 80% were seen once. These TCRs are of unknown antigen specificity. Sequencing was preceded by expansion of antigen-specific CD4+ T cells with viral peptide pools in the ViraFEST assay. Following an approximately 9-day culture, CD4+ T cells were purified. Testing of the vaccine recipients showed negative nucleocapsid antibodies and no prior SARS-CoV-2 infection. Sequenced here: CD4+ T cells from PBMCs cultured with SARS-CoV-2 spike peptides, sampled before COVID-19 vaccination. These receptors came from a human donor who received a COVID-19 vaccine.

The V gene is TRBV28, the J gene TRBJ1-4, with a weak D call TRBD1 (6 bases). Per germline, CDR1 MDHEN and CDR2 SYDVKM. The CDR3 contains 14 residues. V shed 5 bases and J shed 8 bases, with 15 bases lying between them. This CDR3 is CASSLPGGGEKLFF. The CDR3 bases are TGTGCCAGCAGTCTCCCCGGGGGCGGAGAAAAACTGTTTTTT.

The chain has TRBV3-1 (or the pseudogene TRBV3-2) and TRBJ1-3; a possible D gene is TRBD1 (6 bases). CDR1 LGHDT and CDR2 YNNKEL come from the germline V gene (reference sequence). Trimming took 10 bases from V and 0 from J, leaving 10 bases between them. The CDR3 is 13 residues long. CDR3 in DNA: TGTGCCACTTCGACAGGCTCTGGAAACACCATATATTTT. Translated: CATSTGSGNTIYF.

The V and J genes are TRBV10-3 and TRBJ1-1, with D tentatively TRBD1 (5 bases). The CDR3 totals 14 residues. The germline CDR1 and CDR2 sequences are ENHRY and SYGVKD. V lost 0 bases to trimming and J lost 7 bases, with 12 bases between them. The CDR3 is CAISESGGANEAFF. The DNA of the CDR3 is TGTGCCATCAGTGAGTCTGGAGGGGCCAATGAAGCTTTCTTT.

This clone was picked up a small number of times. The chain has TRBV2 and TRBJ1-5; TRBD1 might be the D (5 bases). The CDR3 length is 16 residues. V shed 6 bases and J shed 0 bases, with 15 bases lying between them. The germline V gene encodes CDR1 SNHLY and CDR2 FYNNEI. CDR3 in amino acids: CASSADSLYSNQPQHF. In nucleotides, the CDR3 is TGTGCCAGCAGCGCCGACAGCCTCTATAGCAATCAGCCCCAGCATTTT.

The chain carries TRBV19 and TRBJ2-6; a possible D gene is TRBD1 (5 bases). Germline V gene data show CDR1 as LNHDA and CDR2 as SQIVND (reference sequence). Trimming took 3 bases from V and 2 from J, leaving 11 bases between them. This CDR3 comprises 16 residues. CDR3: CASSIWSGTGANVLTF. The CDR3 bases are TGTGCCAGTAGTATTTGGTCAGGGACTGGGGCCAACGTCCTGACTTTC.

The chain recombines TRBV15 with TRBJ1-1; D gene uncertain. The CDR3 is 13 residues long. From germline, CDR1 is LNHNV and CDR2 YYDKDF (reference sequence). The ends were cut back, 3 bases at V and 0 bases at J, with 5 bases in the middle. This CDR3 is CATSRTLNTEAFF. The CDR3 DNA sequence: TGTGCCACCAGCAGGACCTTGAACACTGAAGCTTTCTTT. Filled out from reference TRBV15 and TRBJ1-1, the complete variable domain reads DAMVIQNPRYQVTQFGKPVTLSCSQTLNHNVMYWYQQKSSQAPKLLFHYYDKDFNNEADTPDNFQSRRPNTSFCFLDIRSPGLGDTAMYLCATSRTLNTEAFFGQGTRLTVV.

The CDR3 DNA reads as TGTGCCAGCAGTGAAGTGGGTTCTGGAAACACCATATATTTT. This translates into CASSEVGSGNTIYF. V and J are TRBV2 and TRBJ1-3, with D unclear. Deletions cut 1 base from V and 1 base from J, with 5 bases between. The CDR3 spans 14 residues. Germline-derived CDR1 and CDR2 are SNHLY and FYNNEI.

There are a few counts of this clone. The chain links TRBV7-3 to TRBJ1-6; 7 positions match TRBD1. The germline CDR1 and CDR2 sequences are SGHTA and FQGTGA. Trimming cost V 5 bases and J 11 bases; bases outside gene matches: 6. The CDR3 is made up of 13 amino acids. The DNA for the CDR3 is TGTGCCAGCAGCCTGACAGGGTCGACACCCCTCCACTTT. It encodes CASSLTGSTPLHF.

This chain connects TRBV4-3 to TRBJ2-5; TRBD1 might be the D (6 bases). The germline gives CDR1 LGHNA, CDR2 YSLEER. Trimming cost V 5 bases and J 5 bases, with 15 bases left between them. CDR3 length equals 14 residues. The CDR3 region is CASSKSQGRETQYF. CDR3 sequence (DNA): TGCGCCAGCAGCAAAAGCCAGGGGCGGGAGACCCAGTACTTC.

This chain uses TRBV2 with TRBJ2-5; 10 nucleotides match TRBD2. The V segment lost 8 bases and the J segment 3 bases; nucleotides outside the gene matches: 6. Germline V gene lookup returns CDR1 SNHLY and CDR2 FYNNEI. The CDR3 length is 14 residues. The CDR3: CASGPLAGEETQYF. CDR3 nucleotide sequence: TGTGCCAGCGGCCCCCTAGCGGGGGAAGAGACCCAGTACTTC.

This clone has more than one count but fewer than ten. The V call is TRBV29-1, the J call TRBJ1-1, with a possible D match to TRBD1 (5 bases). The CDR3 has 13 amino acids. CDR1 and CDR2 (germline): SQVTM, ANQGSEA. V was clipped by 7 bases and J by 2 bases, with 14 bases between them. The CDR3 spells CSAGHIPNTEAFF. CDR3 sequence (DNA): TGCAGCGCAGGACACATCCCTAACACTGAAGCTTTCTTT.

The chain couples TRBV5-5 to TRBJ1-2; TRBD1 matches at 7 bases. CDR3 length: 14 amino acids. V dropped 4 bases and J dropped 6; count of bases not matched to a gene: 9. Germline loops: CDR1 SGHKS, CDR2 YYEKEE (reference sequence). The DNA for the CDR3 is TGTGCCAGCAGCGTGACAGGGCTCAGCAATGGCTACACCTTC. Residues: CASSVTGLSNGYTF.

Only a few counts were recorded for this clone. The chain recombines TRBV6-5 with TRBJ1-6; possibly TRBD1 for D (5 bases). CDR1 is MNHEY and CDR2 is SVGAGI in the germline V gene. The CDR3 has 15 amino acids. The V gene lost 2 bases and the J gene lost 8 bases, with 13 bases spanning the gap. CDR3 residues: CASSYSSVGDSPLHF. The DNA of the CDR3 is TGTGCCAGCAGTTACAGTAGCGTGGGGGATTCACCCCTCCACTTT.

The chain recombines TRBV4-3 with TRBJ1-4; 8 bases match TRBD1. CDR1 and CDR2 (germline): LGHNA, YSLEER. CDR3 length equals 14 residues. V dropped 1 base and J dropped 7; count of bases not matched to a gene: 2. CDR3 region: CASSQVQGGEKLFF. Written as DNA, the CDR3 is TGCGCCAGCAGCCAAGTACAGGGGGGTGAAAAACTGTTTTTT.

This clone was counted a single time. The chain uses TRBV28 and TRBJ1-2; perhaps TRBD1 as D (6 bases). The CDR3 has 15 residues. Germline-derived CDR1 and CDR2 are MDHEN and SYDVKM. The V end was cut by 5 bases, the J end by 1 base, with 14 bases between. CDR3 sequence: CASSTPRGHNYGYTF. CDR3 in DNA: TGTGCCAGCAGTACACCCAGGGGACATAACTATGGCTACACCTTC.

The rearrangement uses TRBV5-6 and TRBJ1-4, with 8 bases identical to TRBD1. CDR1 is SGHDT and CDR2 is YYEEEE in the germline V gene. This CDR3 region has 16 residues. The V gene end was trimmed by 0 bases and the J gene end by 7 bases; junction bases not matched to a gene: 8. Written as DNA, the CDR3 is TGTGCCAGCAGCTTGGGCGGACAGGGATGGGGTGAAAAACTGTTTTTT. It specifies CASSLGGQGWGEKLFF.

The chain uses TRBV5-1 and TRBJ2-7; 7 bases are shared with TRBD2. Per germline, CDR1 SGHRS and CDR2 YFSETQ. V lost 0 bases to trimming and J lost 5 bases; unmatched junction nucleotides: 8. This CDR3 has 15 amino acids. The CDR3 bases are TGCGCCAGCAGCTTGGGAGTTGGTACTAGCGACGAGCAGTACGTC. Translation gives CASSLGVGTSDEQYV.

The V call is TRBV5-5, the J call TRBJ1-3, with no clear D. Between the trimmed V and J ends, which lost 0 bases and 2 bases, there was a span of 9 bases. The CDR3 has 15 amino acids. The germline V gene has CDR1 SGHKS and CDR2 YYEKEE (reference sequence). The CDR3, as DNA: TGTGCCAGCAGCTTGGGGCCTCTAACTGGAAACACCATATATTTT. Protein: CASSLGPLTGNTIYF.

This chain joins TRBV5-1 and TRBJ1-2; TRBD1 might be the D (6 bases). CDR3 length equals 13 residues. V lost 0 bases and J 8 bases, leaving 11 bases between the germline ends. Looked up from germline, CDR1 is SGHRS and CDR2 is YFSETQ. CDR3 in amino acids: CASSLVSGAGYTF. CDR3 DNA sequence: TGCGCCAGCAGCTTGGTATCAGGGGCCGGCTACACCTTC.

The rearrangement links TRBV6-4 to TRBJ1-2; TRBD1 agrees at 9 bases. Germline V gives CDR1 MRHNA, CDR2 SNTAGT. This CDR3 comprises 12 residues. V lost 6 bases, J lost 7 bases, and 3 bases stayed unmatched. In DNA form, the CDR3 reads TGTGCCAGCAGGGACAGGGGCTCTGGCTACACCTTC. Residues: CASRDRGSGYTF.

Here the CDR3 DNA reads TGTGCCAGCAGCTTGGGGGGCAACAGGGGATTGAACACTGAAGCTTTCTTT. Encoded protein: CASSLGGNRGLNTEAFF. The chain uses TRBV5-4 and TRBJ1-1, with 7 positions matching TRBD1. J gave up 0 bases and V 0 bases, and 8 bases lay outside the gene matches. The CDR3 is 17 amino acids. The germline CDR1 and CDR2 sequences are SGHNT and YYREEE (reference sequence).

This clone was observed a handful of times. V and J are TRBV3-1 (or the pseudogene TRBV3-2) and TRBJ2-2; TRBD2 is a possible D gene (5 bases). V dropped 4 bases and J dropped 4 bases, with 16 bases sitting between them. CDR1 and CDR2 (germline): LGHDT, YNNKEL (reference sequence). The CDR3 has 16 residues. DNA for the CDR3: TGTGCCAGCAGCCCCCTCGAGGGTTGGGTCACCGGGGAGCTGTTTTTT. Its protein is CASSPLEGWVTGELFF.